Each of the 30 T cell receptor beta chains below was sequenced from the same sample in a study of CD8 T cells in Susac syndrome. RNA was extracted with the RNeasy kit, and a quantity of roughly 0.5 to 1 ug was reverse transcribed using random hexamers. TCRdb itself ran the immunoSEQ multiplex PCR reads through MiXCR, one entry per CDR3 protein. The sample yields 250,000 to 350,000 distinct CDR3 sequences, about 85% seen once. The material sequenced was CD8+ T cells from PBMCs. The receptors originated from a human donor with multiple sclerosis.

The V call is TRBV27, the J call TRBJ2-7; D unclear. The germline V and J ends were trimmed by 5 bases and 2 bases, with 10 bases remaining between them. This CDR3 is 13 amino acids long. Germline V gives CDR1 MNHEY, CDR2 SMNVEV (reference sequence). CDR3 in DNA: TGTGCCAGCAGTAAGGGTGGGACCTACGAGCAGTACTTC. Translation gives CASSKGGTYEQYF.

This clonotype was counted a few times. This chain joins TRBV7-9 and TRBJ2-1; perhaps TRBD2 as D (6 bases). This CDR3 has 13 amino acids. V lost 1 base to trimming and J lost 7 bases, with 8 bases between them. CDR1 SEHNR and CDR2 FQNEAQ come from the germline V gene (reference sequence). The CDR3 sequence is CASSLGRDNEQFF. CDR3 bases: TGTGCCAGCAGCTTAGGGCGGGATAATGAGCAGTTCTTC.

This sequence joins TRBV19 and TRBJ1-1, with D uncertain. V was pared by 3 bases and J by 0 bases, with 5 bases between. The CDR3 consists of 13 residues. The germline CDR1 and CDR2 sequences are LNHDA and SQIVND (reference sequence). The CDR3 sequence is CASSIGVNTEAFF. The CDR3 nucleotides read TGTGCCAGTAGTATTGGGGTGAACACTGAAGCTTTCTTT.

The rearrangement links TRBV3-1 to TRBJ2-1, with 11 bases matching TRBD2. Germline V CDR1 and CDR2: LGHDT, YNNKEL (reference sequence). J lost 8 bases, V lost 2 bases, and 8 bases had no gene match. The CDR3 totals 16 residues. CDR3 DNA: TGTGCCAGCAGCCAACTACTAGCGGGAGAGAGCGATGAGCAGTTCTTC. Protein: CASSQLLAGESDEQFF.

This chain connects TRBV30 to TRBJ2-7; 9 bases align to TRBD1. The germline V gene has CDR1 GTSNPN and CDR2 SVGIG (reference sequence). With 4 bases clipped from V and 3 bases from J, the junction kept 7 bases outside the gene matches. The CDR3 contains 14 residues. The CDR3: CAWTWTGAFYEQYF. The CDR3 DNA sequence: TGTGCCTGGACCTGGACAGGGGCTTTCTACGAGCAGTACTTC.

The V call is TRBV3-1, the J call TRBJ2-1, with unresolved D. The CDR3 length is 14 residues. Germline V lookup: CDR1 LGHDT, CDR2 YNNKEL (reference sequence). V was shortened by 0 bases and J by 9 bases, with 12 bases between the two germline ends. CDR3 residues: CASSQESPMGEQFF. In nucleotides, the CDR3 is TGTGCCAGCAGCCAAGAATCTCCTATGGGTGAGCAGTTCTTC.

V usage is TRBV27 and J usage is TRBJ2-5; D gene unclear. CDR3 size: 12 residues. V was shortened by 7 bases and J by 5 bases, with 11 bases between the two germline ends. Germline V gives CDR1 MNHEY, CDR2 SMNVEV (reference sequence). Written as DNA, the CDR3 is TGTGCCAGCAACCCACCCGGGGAGACCCAGTACTTC. It encodes CASNPPGETQYF.

The chain employs TRBV6-1 and TRBJ2-2; the match to TRBD2 covers 10 bases. The CDR3 contains 18 residues. V lost 5 bases and J lost 3; bases outside the gene matches: 12. Germline CDR1 is MNHNS and CDR2 is SASEGT. The CDR3 sequence: CASSTGLASRGDTGELFF. In nucleotides, the CDR3 is TGTGCCAGCAGTACGGGACTAGCGTCCAGAGGGGACACCGGGGAGCTGTTTTTT.

This clonotype was counted between two and nine times. The chain combines TRBV11-2 with TRBJ2-3, with 8 bases fitting TRBD1. After removal of 4 bases from V and 3 bases from J, the junction contained 6 bases not matched to a gene. Germline V gene lookup returns CDR1 SGHAT and CDR2 FQNNGV. This CDR3 has 15 residues. The CDR3 sequence: CASSYRDRRTDTQYF. CDR3 nucleotide sequence: TGTGCCAGCAGCTACCGGGACAGGAGGACAGATACGCAGTATTTT. The full variable domain, completed using reference TRBV11-2 and TRBJ2-3, is EAGVAQSPRYKIIEKRQSVAFWCNPISGHATLYWYQQILGQGPKLLIQFQNNGVVDDSQLPKDRFSAERLKGVDSTLKIQPAKLEDSAVYLCASSYRDRRTDTQYFGPGTRLTVL.

The chain uses TRBV21-1 and TRBJ1-5; the tabulated D call, TRBD1, remains unverified against the DNA. TRBV21-1 is deemed a pseudogene. CDR3 size: 16 residues. CDR3 sequence (DNA): TGTGCCAGCAGCAACCTCGCCAGGGGACAGGGGTTACCCCAGCATTTT. Translation gives CASSNLARGQGLPQHF.

This clonotype turned up a few times. This chain links TRBV11-2 with TRBJ2-7; D not resolved. Germline V gene data show CDR1 as SGHAT and CDR2 as FQNNGV. The V end was cut by 4 bases, the J end by 2 bases, with 18 bases between. The CDR3 is 16 residues long. CDR3 coding DNA: TGTGCCAGCAGCTCTCTCTTTGAATGGACGGCCTACGAGCAGTACTTC. Its translation: CASSSLFEWTAYEQYF.

The chain carries TRBV28 and TRBJ2-3; D is unclear. V lost 4 bases and J lost 2, with 10 bases in between. The germline gives CDR1 MDHEN, CDR2 SYDVKM. There are 14 residues in the CDR3. The CDR3 sequence: CASSWTENTDTQYF. In nucleotides, the CDR3 is TGTGCCAGCAGTTGGACGGAGAACACAGATACGCAGTATTTT.

The chain is built from TRBV27 and TRBJ2-1; TRBD1 matches 7 bases. Germline CDR1 reads MNHEY; CDR2 reads SMNVEV (reference sequence). The trim removed 7 bases at V and 9 bases at J, leaving 9 bases unmatched. The CDR3 has 13 residues. CDR3 sequence: CASKWTGGGEQFF. CDR3 in DNA: TGTGCCAGCAAATGGACAGGCGGTGGTGAGCAGTTCTTC.

Only a few counts were recorded for this clonotype. The rearrangement uses TRBV7-9 and TRBJ2-7; TRBD1 might be the D (5 bases). The germline CDR1 and CDR2 sequences are SEHNR and FQNEAQ (reference sequence). Trimming took off 1 base at V and 6 bases at J, with 10 bases between the two ends. This CDR3 is built from 13 residues. The CDR3 loop is CASSLDAGFEQYF. CDR3 nucleotide sequence: TGTGCCAGCAGCTTAGATGCAGGGTTCGAGCAGTACTTC.

V gene TRBV27 combines with J gene TRBJ1-2, with 8 bases identical to TRBD1. Germline CDR1 reads MNHEY; CDR2 reads SMNVEV (reference sequence). V gave up 7 bases and J gave up 8 bases; unmatched junction bases: 12. This CDR3 contains 14 residues. CDR3 nucleotides: TGTGCCAGCACCAGGACAGGGCGGGCGGGGGGCTACACCTTC. Its protein is CASTRTGRAGGYTF.

The genes are TRBV10-3 and TRBJ2-7; 7 nucleotides match TRBD1. The length of the CDR3 is 15 residues. Per the germline V gene, CDR1 is ENHRY and CDR2 is SYGVKD. V lost 0 bases to trimming and J lost 7 bases; unmatched junction nucleotides: 9. This CDR3 reads CAISESQTGTGEQYF. The DNA for the CDR3 is TGTGCCATCAGTGAGTCTCAGACAGGGACGGGGGAGCAGTACTTC.

The rearrangement joins TRBV29-1 to TRBJ2-1; 7 bases line up with TRBD2. The ends lost 2 bases at V and 0 bases at J; junction bases unmatched: 13. The CDR3 covers 18 residues. Germline CDR1 is SQVTM and CDR2 is ANQGSEA. In nucleotides, the CDR3 is TGCAGCGTTGAACCAGGACTAGACGCCCCCTTCTCCTACAATGAGCAGTTCTTC. Its translation: CSVEPGLDAPFSYNEQFF.

This clonotype appeared a few times. The rearrangement links TRBV9 to TRBJ2-7; 7 bases match TRBD1. V lost 3 bases and J lost 3; bases outside the gene matches: 6. The CDR3 covers 14 residues. CDR1 is SGDLS, CDR2 YYNGEE, per germline. In nucleotides, the CDR3 is TGTGCCAGCAGCGCTCCGGGACAGATCTACGAGCAGTACTTC. As protein: CASSAPGQIYEQYF.

The genes are TRBV27 and TRBJ2-1; 7 bases agree with TRBD2. This CDR3 comprises 15 residues. The germline V gene encodes CDR1 MNHEY and CDR2 SMNVEV (reference sequence). The V gene end was trimmed by 5 bases and the J gene end by 0 bases; junction bases not matched to a gene: 4. CDR3 in DNA: TGTGCCAGCAGTCCCGGGACTACCTCCTACAATGAGCAGTTCTTC. This sequence encodes CASSPGTTSYNEQFF.

This clonotype was counted only a few times. This chain joins TRBV20-1 and TRBJ2-7; D is unresolved. V lost 0 bases to trimming and J lost 4 bases, with 10 bases between them. The CDR3 spans 13 residues. The germline CDR1 and CDR2 sequences are DFQATT and SNEGSKA (reference sequence). CDR3 amino acids: CSARDASQYEQYF. The CDR3, as DNA: TGCAGTGCTAGAGATGCCTCACAATACGAGCAGTACTTC.

The chain is built from TRBV7-9 and TRBJ1-4; no clear D. The CDR3 is 15 residues long. V was pared by 4 bases and J by 2 bases, with 11 bases between. Germline V gene lookup returns CDR1 SEHNR and CDR2 FQNEAQ (reference sequence). The DNA of the CDR3 is TGTGCCAGCAGCTCTAGCACAGTTACTAATGAAAAACTGTTTTTT. Encoded protein: CASSSSTVTNEKLFF.

The chain uses TRBV27 and TRBJ2-3; D may be TRBD2 (5 bases). This CDR3 has 14 amino acids. Germline V gene lookup returns CDR1 MNHEY and CDR2 SMNVEV (reference sequence). The germline V and J ends were trimmed by 3 bases and 3 bases, with 10 bases remaining between them. This CDR3 reads CASSFGERTDTQYF. CDR3 in DNA: TGTGCCAGCAGTTTCGGGGAGAGGACAGATACGCAGTATTTT.

V usage is TRBV12-3 or TRBV12-4 and J usage is TRBJ2-1; 10 bases match TRBD2. With 6 bases clipped from V and 2 bases from J, the junction kept 7 bases outside the gene matches. The CDR3 totals 16 residues. The CDR3 DNA sequence: TGTGCCAGCAGCTTCACAAGCGGGGGGGCCTACAATGAGCAGTTCTTC. Translation: CASSFTSGGAYNEQFF.

The chain joins TRBV30 to TRBJ2-2; tentative D call: TRBD1 (6 bases). CDR3 length: 18 residues. V gave up 0 bases and J gave up 7 bases, with 24 bases separating them. Germline V gene data show CDR1 as GTSNPN and CDR2 as SVGIG (reference sequence). This chain's CDR3 is CAWSVGPATLRGGGELFF. For the CDR3, the DNA is TGTGCCTGGAGTGTCGGTCCTGCCACCCTCCGAGGGGGCGGGGAGCTGTTTTTT.

The chain uses TRBV7-9 and TRBJ1-5, with D maybe TRBD1 (5 bases). CDR1 and CDR2 (germline): SEHNR, FQNEAQ (reference sequence). This CDR3 has 12 residues. Trimming removed 1 base from V and 15 bases from J, with 13 bases in between. CDR3 nucleotide sequence: TGTGCCAGCAGCTTAGGAGGCGGGGACTGGCATTTT. This encodes CASSLGGGDWHF.

This rearrangement joins TRBV30 to TRBJ2-1, with unresolved D. Germline CDR1 GTSNPN, CDR2 SVGIG (reference sequence). CDR3 length equals 14 residues. V was trimmed by 5 bases and J by 7 bases, leaving 18 bases between them. The CDR3 reads CAWSTPRSGNEQFF. CDR3 in DNA: TGTGCCTGGTCTACGCCAAGGTCCGGGAATGAGCAGTTCTTC.

This CDR3 is CASTPPRANTEAFF. The CDR3 bases are TGTGCCAGCACCCCCCCCCGGGCGAACACTGAAGCTTTCTTT. The rearrangement joins TRBV9 to TRBJ1-1; D not resolved. Germline V gene sequence: CDR1 SGDLS, CDR2 YYNGEE. Deletions cut 6 bases from V and 1 base from J, with 13 bases between. The CDR3 consists of 14 residues.

The rearrangement links TRBV24-1 to TRBJ2-1; TRBD1 matches at 7 bases. Germline V gene sequence: CDR1 KGHDR, CDR2 SFDVKD. J lost 9 bases, V lost 5 bases, and 6 bases had no gene match. The CDR3 spans 13 residues. The CDR3 nucleotides are TGTGCCACCAGTGCCTCGACAGGGACTGAGCAGTTCTTC. Translation: CATSASTGTEQFF.

This clonotype was detected only a few times. V usage is TRBV7-9 and J usage is TRBJ2-2; D remains unclear. CDR1 and CDR2 from the germline V gene are SEHNR and FQNEAQ (reference sequence). The V and J ends lost 3 bases and 3 bases respectively, with 11 bases between them. The CDR3 has 15 residues. The CDR3 reads CASSFVGSYTGELFF. The CDR3 nucleotides are TGTGCCAGCAGCTTCGTGGGTTCCTACACCGGGGAGCTGTTTTTT.

This clonotype appeared a single time. This rearrangement joins TRBV7-3 to TRBJ1-1; D ambiguous. This CDR3 contains 18 residues. CDR1 is SGHTA and CDR2 is FQGTGA in the germline V gene. V was pared by 1 base and J by 0 bases, with 18 bases between. CDR3 protein: CASSLKHAGTIMNTEAFF. CDR3 coding DNA: TGTGCCAGCAGCTTAAAGCATGCGGGAACCATCATGAACACTGAAGCTTTCTTT.